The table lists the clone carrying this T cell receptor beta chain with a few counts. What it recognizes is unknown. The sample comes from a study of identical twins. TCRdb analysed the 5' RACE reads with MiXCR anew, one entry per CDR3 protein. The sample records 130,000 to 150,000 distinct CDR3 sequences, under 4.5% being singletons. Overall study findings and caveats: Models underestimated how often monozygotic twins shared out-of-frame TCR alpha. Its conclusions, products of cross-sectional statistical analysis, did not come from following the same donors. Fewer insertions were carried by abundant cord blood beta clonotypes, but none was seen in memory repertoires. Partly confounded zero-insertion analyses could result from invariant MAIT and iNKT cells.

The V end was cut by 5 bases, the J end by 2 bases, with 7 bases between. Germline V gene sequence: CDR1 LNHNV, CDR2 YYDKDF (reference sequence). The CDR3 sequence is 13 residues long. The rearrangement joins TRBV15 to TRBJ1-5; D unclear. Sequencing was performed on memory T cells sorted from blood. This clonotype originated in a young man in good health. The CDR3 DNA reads TGTGCCACCAGCGGTCAAGGCAATCAGCCCCAGCATTTT. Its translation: CATSGQGNQPQHF.